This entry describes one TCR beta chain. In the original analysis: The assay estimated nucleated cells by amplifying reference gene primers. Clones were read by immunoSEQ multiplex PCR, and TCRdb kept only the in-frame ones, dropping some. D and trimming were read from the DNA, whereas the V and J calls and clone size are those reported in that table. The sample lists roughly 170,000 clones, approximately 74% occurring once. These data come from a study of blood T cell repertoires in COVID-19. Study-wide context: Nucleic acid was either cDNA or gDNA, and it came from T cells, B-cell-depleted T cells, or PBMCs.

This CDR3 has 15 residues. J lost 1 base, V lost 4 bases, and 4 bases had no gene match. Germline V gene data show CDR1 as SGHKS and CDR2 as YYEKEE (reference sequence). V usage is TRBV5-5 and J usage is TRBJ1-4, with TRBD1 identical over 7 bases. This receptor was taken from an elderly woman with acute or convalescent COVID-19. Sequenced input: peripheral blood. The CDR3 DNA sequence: TGTGCCAGCAGCACGTACAGGGGAACTAATGAAAAACTGTTTTTT. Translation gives CASSTYRGTNEKLFF.